This T cell receptor beta chain is drawn from a study of T cells in Graves' hyperthyroidism and ophthalmopathy. Overall study: The initial diagnosis was the point when peripheral blood was collected, ahead of any treatment. Regarding the study as a whole: Blood shared most expanded thyroid clonotypes above 0.001.

Of note for this clonotype: Its antigen is unidentified.

These patients, aged 18 to 65, had recently diagnosed hyperthyroidism lasting under 2 months. Based on clinical symptoms, serum thyroxine and TRAb, thyroid ultrasound and orbital computed tomography, diagnoses were reached. V gave up 3 bases and J gave up 5 bases; unmatched junction bases: 4. Germline loops: CDR1 MGHRA, CDR2 YSYEKL. The CDR3 consists of 13 residues. TCR beta CDR3 regions were amplified from RNA transcripts. A first-round RT-PCR of the TCR CDR3 used the HTBI primer set. TCRdb reanalysed the multiplex PCR reads using MiXCR and keeps one entry per CDR3 protein. The data contain a few hundred thousand distinct CDR3 sequences, around 25% of them singletons.

The material sequenced was blood. The rearrangement joins TRBV4-1 to TRBJ2-7; TRBD2 agrees at 7 bases. The TCR originated in a man between 50 and 59 years old with Graves' hyperthyroidism. CDR3 region: CASSHLTSDEQYF. CDR3 nucleotides: TGCGCCAGCAGCCATCTTACTAGCGACGAGCAGTACTTC.